The clone carrying this T cell receptor beta chain was counted many times. Its antigen remains unidentified. Primers used in a second PCR of about 7 to 12 cycles were a sample-barcoded 5' primer and a J-beta primer mix. A single record per CDR3 protein comes from TCRdb applying MiXCR to the 5' RACE reads. Of under 2,000,000 distinct CDR3 sequences listed, approximately 50% were seen once; the top ten hold around 2.1%. This sample was taken from a study of blood T cells in healthy people across ages. General observations from the study: It was not known whether donors were CMV positive (a possible confounder of expanded clonotype changes). Long-lived donors had more naive CD4+ cells and higher diversity than aged donors. Per-million-T-cell TCR beta diversity fell roughly linearly with age.

Each donor gave approximately 9.1 milliliters of peripheral blood. This CDR3 is built from 14 residues. The V and J ends lost 2 bases and 2 bases respectively, with 9 bases between them. Sequences were obtained from blood. The chain is built from TRBV12-3 or TRBV12-4 and TRBJ1-1, with D unresolved. The clonotype was recovered from a middle-aged woman in good health. The CDR3 region has the DNA TGTGCCAGCAGTTTATCGGGAGGCAACACTGAAGCTTTCTTT. It codes for CASSLSGGNTEAFF.